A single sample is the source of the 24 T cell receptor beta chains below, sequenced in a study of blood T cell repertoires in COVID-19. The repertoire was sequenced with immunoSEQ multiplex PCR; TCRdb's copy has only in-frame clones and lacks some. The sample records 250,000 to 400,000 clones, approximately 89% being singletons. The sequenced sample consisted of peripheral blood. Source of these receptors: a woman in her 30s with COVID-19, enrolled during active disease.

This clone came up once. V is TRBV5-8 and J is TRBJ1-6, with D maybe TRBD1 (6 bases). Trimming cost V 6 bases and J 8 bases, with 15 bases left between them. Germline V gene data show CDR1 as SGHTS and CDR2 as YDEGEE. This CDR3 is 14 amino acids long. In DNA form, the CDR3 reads TGTGCCAGCAACAAGGACAGCTTATATTCACCCCTCCACTTT. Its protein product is CASNKDSLYSPLHF. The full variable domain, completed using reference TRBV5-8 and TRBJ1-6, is EAGVTQSPTHLIKTRGQQATLRCSPISGHTSVYWYQQALGLGLQFLLWYDEGEERNRGNFPPRFSGRQFPNYSSELNVNALELEDSALYLCASNKDSLYSPLHFGNGTRLTVT.

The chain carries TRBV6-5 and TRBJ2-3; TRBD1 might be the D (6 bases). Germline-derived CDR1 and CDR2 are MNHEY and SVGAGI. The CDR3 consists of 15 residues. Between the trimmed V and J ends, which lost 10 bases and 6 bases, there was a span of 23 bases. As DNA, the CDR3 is TGTGCCACCACAGTTACAGCAGGGGCCCGCGATACGCAGTATTTT. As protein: CATTVTAGARDTQYF.

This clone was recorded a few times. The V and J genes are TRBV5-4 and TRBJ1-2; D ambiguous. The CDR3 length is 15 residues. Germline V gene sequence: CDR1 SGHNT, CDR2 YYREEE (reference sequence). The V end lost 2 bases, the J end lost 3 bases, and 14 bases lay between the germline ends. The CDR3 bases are TGTGCCAGCAGCTTAGTACACGGGAGCGACTATGGCTACACCTTC. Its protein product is CASSLVHGSDYGYTF.

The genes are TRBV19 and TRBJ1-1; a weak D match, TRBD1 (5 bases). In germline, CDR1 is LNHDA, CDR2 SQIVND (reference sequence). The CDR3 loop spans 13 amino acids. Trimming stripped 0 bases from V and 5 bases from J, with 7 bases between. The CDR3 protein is CASSIDRQTEAFF. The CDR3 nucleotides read TGTGCCAGTAGTATAGACCGACAGACTGAAGCTTTCTTT.

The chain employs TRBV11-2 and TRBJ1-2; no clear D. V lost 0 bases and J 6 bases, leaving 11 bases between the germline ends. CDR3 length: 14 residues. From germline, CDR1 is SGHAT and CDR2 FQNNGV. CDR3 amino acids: CASSLDRLRDGYTF. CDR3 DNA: TGTGCCAGCAGCTTAGATCGCCTGAGGGATGGCTACACCTTC.

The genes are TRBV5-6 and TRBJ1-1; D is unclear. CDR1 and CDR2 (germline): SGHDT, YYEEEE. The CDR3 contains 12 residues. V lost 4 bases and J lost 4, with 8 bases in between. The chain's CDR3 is CASSILLTEAFF. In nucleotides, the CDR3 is TGTGCCAGCAGCATCCTACTCACTGAAGCTTTCTTT.

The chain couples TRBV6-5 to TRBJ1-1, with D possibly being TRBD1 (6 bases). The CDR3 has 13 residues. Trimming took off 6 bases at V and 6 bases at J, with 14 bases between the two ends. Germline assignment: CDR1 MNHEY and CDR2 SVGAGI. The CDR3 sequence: CASSTHRVPEAFF. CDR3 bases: TGTGCCAGCAGCACGCACAGGGTGCCTGAAGCTTTCTTT.

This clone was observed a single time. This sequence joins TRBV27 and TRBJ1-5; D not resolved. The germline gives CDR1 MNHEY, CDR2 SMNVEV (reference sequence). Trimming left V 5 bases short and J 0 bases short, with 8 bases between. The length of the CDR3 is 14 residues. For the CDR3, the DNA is TGTGCCAGCAGTCCACACAGTAGCAATCAGCCCCAGCATTTT. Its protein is CASSPHSSNQPQHF.

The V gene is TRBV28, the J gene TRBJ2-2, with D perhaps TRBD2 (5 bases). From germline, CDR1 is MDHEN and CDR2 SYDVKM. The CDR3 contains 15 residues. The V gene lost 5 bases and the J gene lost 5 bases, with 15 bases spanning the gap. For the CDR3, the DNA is TGTGCCAGCAGTCGGCTAGGAGACTATACCGGGGAGCTGTTTTTT. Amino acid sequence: CASSRLGDYTGELFF.

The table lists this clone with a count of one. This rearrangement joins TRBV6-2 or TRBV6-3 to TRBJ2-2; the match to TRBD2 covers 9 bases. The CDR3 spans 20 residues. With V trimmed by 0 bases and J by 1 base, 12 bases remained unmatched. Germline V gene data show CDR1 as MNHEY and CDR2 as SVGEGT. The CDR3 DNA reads TGTGCCAGCAGTTACTCCCCTCCTCCCGATAGCGGGGGGAACACCGGGGAGCTGTTTTTT. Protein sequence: CASSYSPPPDSGGNTGELFF.

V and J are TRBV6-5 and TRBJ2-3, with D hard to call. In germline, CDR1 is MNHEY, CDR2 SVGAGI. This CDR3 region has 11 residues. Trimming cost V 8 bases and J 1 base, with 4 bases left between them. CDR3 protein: CASCGTDTQYF. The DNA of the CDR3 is TGTGCCAGCTGCGGCACAGATACGCAGTATTTT.

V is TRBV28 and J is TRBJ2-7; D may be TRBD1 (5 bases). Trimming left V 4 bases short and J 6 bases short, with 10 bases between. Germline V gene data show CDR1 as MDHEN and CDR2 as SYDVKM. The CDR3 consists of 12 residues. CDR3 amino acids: CASSSKGLEQYV. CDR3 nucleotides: TGTGCCAGCAGTTCTAAGGGGCTCGAGCAGTACGTC.

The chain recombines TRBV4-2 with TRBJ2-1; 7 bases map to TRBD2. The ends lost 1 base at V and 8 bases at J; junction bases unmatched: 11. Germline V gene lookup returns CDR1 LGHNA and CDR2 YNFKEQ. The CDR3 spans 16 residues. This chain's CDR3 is CASSQVGMGGAYEQFF. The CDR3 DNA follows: TGTGCCAGCAGCCAAGTAGGGATGGGAGGGGCTTATGAGCAGTTCTTC.

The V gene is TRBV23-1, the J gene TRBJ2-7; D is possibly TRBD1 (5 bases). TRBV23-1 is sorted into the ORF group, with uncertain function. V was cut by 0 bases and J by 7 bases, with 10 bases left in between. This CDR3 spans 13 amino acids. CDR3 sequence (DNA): TGCGCCAGCAGTCAATCGGGGCCAGGAGAGCAGTACGTC. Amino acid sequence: CASSQSGPGEQYV.

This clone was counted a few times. CDR3 DNA sequence: TGCAGCGTTAGGGGGTACGGGGCCAACGTCCTGACTTTC. Translated: CSVRGYGANVLTF. The chain uses TRBV29-1 and TRBJ2-6; TRBD1 might be the D (6 bases). The CDR3 covers 13 residues. V was trimmed by 5 bases and J by 4 bases, leaving 9 bases between them. Germline assignment: CDR1 SQVTM and CDR2 ANQGSEA.

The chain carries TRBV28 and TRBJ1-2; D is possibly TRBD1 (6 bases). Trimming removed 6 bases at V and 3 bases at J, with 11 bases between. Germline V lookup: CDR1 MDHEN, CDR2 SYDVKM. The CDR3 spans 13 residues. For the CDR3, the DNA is TGTGCCAGCAGATCAGGGGTGGACTATGGCTACACCTTC. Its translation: CASRSGVDYGYTF.

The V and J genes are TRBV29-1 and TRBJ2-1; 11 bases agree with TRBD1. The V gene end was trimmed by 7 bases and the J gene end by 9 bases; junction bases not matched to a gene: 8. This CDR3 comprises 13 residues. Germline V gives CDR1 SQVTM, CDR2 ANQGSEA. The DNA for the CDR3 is TGCAGCGCCGAGAGGACAGGGGGCTCTGAGCAGTTCTTC. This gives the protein CSAERTGGSEQFF.

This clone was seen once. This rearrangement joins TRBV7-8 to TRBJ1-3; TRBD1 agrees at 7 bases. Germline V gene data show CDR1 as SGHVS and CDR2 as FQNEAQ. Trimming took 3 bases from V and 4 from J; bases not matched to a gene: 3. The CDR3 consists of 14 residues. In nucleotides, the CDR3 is TGTGCCAGCAGCTTGGGACAGAAAGGAAACACCATATATTTT. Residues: CASSLGQKGNTIYF.

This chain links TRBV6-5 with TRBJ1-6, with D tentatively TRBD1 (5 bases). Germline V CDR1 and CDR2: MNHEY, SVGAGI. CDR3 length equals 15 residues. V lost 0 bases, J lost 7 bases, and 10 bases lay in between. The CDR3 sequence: CASSYSRGGNSPLHF. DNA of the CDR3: TGTGCCAGCAGTTACTCGAGGGGAGGAAATTCACCCCTCCACTTT.

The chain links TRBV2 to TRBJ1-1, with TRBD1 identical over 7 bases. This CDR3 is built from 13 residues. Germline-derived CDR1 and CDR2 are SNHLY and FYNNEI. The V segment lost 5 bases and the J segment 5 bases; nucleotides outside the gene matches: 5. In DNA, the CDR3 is TGTGCCAGCAGTTTCCAGGGGGAGACTGAAGCTTTCTTT. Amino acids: CASSFQGETEAFF. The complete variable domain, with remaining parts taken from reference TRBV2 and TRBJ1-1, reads EPEVTQTPSHQVTQMGQEVILRCVPISNHLYFYWYRQILGQKVEFLVSFYNNEISEKSEIFDDQFSVERPDGSNFTLKIRSTKLEDSAMYFCASSFQGETEAFFGQGTRLTVV.

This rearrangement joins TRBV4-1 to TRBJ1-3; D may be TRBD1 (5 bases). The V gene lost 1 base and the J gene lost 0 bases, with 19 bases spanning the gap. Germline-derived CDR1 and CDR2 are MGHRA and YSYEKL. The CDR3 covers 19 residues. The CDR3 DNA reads TGCGCCAGCAGCCAAGGCGTATTTAGGGGCTTCTTCTCTGGAAACACCATATATTTT. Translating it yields CASSQGVFRGFFSGNTIYF.

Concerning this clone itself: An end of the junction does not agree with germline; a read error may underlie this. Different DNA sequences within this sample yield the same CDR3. The CDR3 reads CASSPTGNAGELFF. The CDR3 nucleotides read TGTGCTAGCAGCCCGACAGGGAACGCCGGGGAGCTGTTTTTT. This rearrangement joins TRBV7-7 to TRBJ2-2, with TRBD1 matching over 7 bases. Germline V gives CDR1 SSHAT, CDR2 FNYEAQ (reference sequence). The CDR3 is made up of 14 amino acids.

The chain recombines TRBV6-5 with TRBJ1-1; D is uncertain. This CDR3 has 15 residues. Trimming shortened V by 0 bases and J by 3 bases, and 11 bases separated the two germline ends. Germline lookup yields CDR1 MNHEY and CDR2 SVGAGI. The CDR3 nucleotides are TGTGCCAGCAGTTACTCGGTCAGAATCGACACTGAAGCTTTCTTT. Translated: CASSYSVRIDTEAFF.

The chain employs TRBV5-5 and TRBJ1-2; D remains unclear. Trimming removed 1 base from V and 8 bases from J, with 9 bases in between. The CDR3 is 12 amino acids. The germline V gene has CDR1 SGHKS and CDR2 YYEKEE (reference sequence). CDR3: CASSLSKQGYTF. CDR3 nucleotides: TGTGCCAGCAGCTTGTCCAAACAAGGCTACACCTTC.